Listed here are 2 T cell receptor beta chains from one sample, sequenced in a study of CD8+CD57+ T cells in acquired aplastic anemia. The use of genomic DNA as template underpinned the TCR beta VDJ and CDR3 profiling. MiXCR, applied by TCRdb to the reads, yields one record per CDR3 protein. The sample lists roughly 420,000 distinct CDR3 sequences, roughly 64% seen once, with more than 3.5% in the top ten. The sequencing sample was made of sorted CD4+, CD8+, or CD8+CD57+ T cells (not recorded which) from PBMCs. These receptors came from a human donor in good health, serving as a control.

This clonotype was seen a few times. This sequence joins TRBV20-1 and TRBJ2-7; 11 nucleotides align to TRBD2. This CDR3 is built from 12 residues. V shed 6 bases and J 5 bases; nucleotides not matched to a gene: 3. Germline loops: CDR1 DFQATT, CDR2 SNEGSKA (reference sequence). The CDR3 sequence: CSAPTSGDEQYF. DNA for the CDR3: TGCAGTGCCCCGACTAGCGGGGACGAGCAGTACTTC.

This clonotype was seen at least ten times. The chain links TRBV2 to TRBJ2-2, with D maybe TRBD1 (6 bases). Trimming took 8 bases from V and 6 from J, leaving 13 bases between them. The CDR3 has 13 residues. Germline V gives CDR1 SNHLY, CDR2 FYNNEI. The CDR3 protein is CASQDSRAGELFF. The CDR3 DNA sequence: TGTGCCAGCCAGGACAGCAGGGCCGGGGAGCTGTTTTTT.